This entry describes one TCR beta chain. These data come from a study of T cell responses to AZD1222 COVID-19 vaccine. Sequencing used immunoSEQ multiplex PCR; TCRdb keeps in-frame clones, though not all of them. The sample includes roughly 51,000 clones, 86% of them seen just once. The CDR3 is made up of 15 amino acids. Germline CDR1 reads MDHEN; CDR2 reads SYDVKM. Trimming left V 0 bases short and J 1 base short, with 10 bases between. The TCR comes from an adult who received the AZD1222 COVID-19 vaccine. The rearrangement uses TRBV28 and TRBJ2-7; maybe TRBD1 (5 bases). Here the sequenced sample was peripheral blood, taken 28 days after the second AZD1222 dose. The chain's CDR3 is CASSLWGQGSYEQYF. The CDR3, as DNA: TGTGCCAGCAGTTTATGGGGGCAGGGATCCTACGAGCAGTACTTC.